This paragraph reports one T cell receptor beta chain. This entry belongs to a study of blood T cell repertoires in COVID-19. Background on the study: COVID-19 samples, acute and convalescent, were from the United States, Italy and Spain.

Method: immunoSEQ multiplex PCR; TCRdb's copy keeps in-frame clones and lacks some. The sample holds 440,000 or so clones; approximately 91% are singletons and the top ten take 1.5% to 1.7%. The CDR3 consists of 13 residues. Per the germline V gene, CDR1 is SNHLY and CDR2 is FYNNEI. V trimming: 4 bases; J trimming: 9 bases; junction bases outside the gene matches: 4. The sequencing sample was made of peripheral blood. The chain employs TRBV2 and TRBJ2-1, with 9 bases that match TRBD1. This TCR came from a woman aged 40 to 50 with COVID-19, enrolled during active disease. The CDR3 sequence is CASSGQGEGEQFF. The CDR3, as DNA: TGTGCCAGCAGTGGACAGGGGGAGGGTGAGCAGTTCTTC.